This TCR beta chain was captured by sequencing in a study of blood T cell repertoires in COVID-19. Whole-study context: The United States, Italy and Spain were the sources of the acute and convalescent COVID-19 samples. Sample material is recorded as cDNA or gDNA derived from T cells, B-cell-depleted T cells, or PBMCs.

As processed by the authors: Amplification of reference gene primers provided the estimated nucleated cell counts. TCRdb keeps only in-frame clones here, not all; method: immunoSEQ multiplex PCR. That table gives V, J and clone size, and the DNA gave D and trimming. This table holds 80,000 to 95,000 clones, approximately 88% found once. Trimming removed 7 bases from V and 9 bases from J, with 25 bases in between. Germline V lookup: CDR1 WSHSY, CDR2 SAAADI. The CDR3 contains 16 residues. The sequenced sample consisted of peripheral blood. This TCR came from an elderly woman with active or convalescent COVID-19. The genes are TRBV10-2 and TRBJ2-1, with D possibly being TRBD2 (6 bases). The CDR3 nucleotides read TGCGCCAGCAAGGAGATCGGGAGAGAGTCGTACGGTGAGCAGTTCTTC. It translates to CASKEIGRESYGEQFF.